The subject of this entry is one T cell receptor beta chain. Assay: immunoSEQ multiplex PCR; the TCRdb copy retains only in-frame clones and omits some. The profile shows some 190,000 clones, roughly 84% of them singletons. These data originate in a study of blood T cell repertoires in COVID-19. Study-level information: T cells, B-cell-depleted T cells, or PBMCs supplied cDNA or gDNA.

Germline V CDR1 and CDR2: SNHLY, FYNNEI. The CDR3 runs to 14 residues. The ends lost 4 bases at V and 11 bases at J; junction bases unmatched: 10. This clonotype was obtained from a human donor in a cohort sampled during active COVID-19. The chain uses TRBV2 and TRBJ1-1; 10 nucleotides align to TRBD1. The sample taken for sequencing was peripheral blood. The CDR3 DNA reads TGTGCCAGCAGTGCAATACTAGAGGGACAGGGGGCTTTCTTT. This encodes CASSAILEGQGAFF. Full variable domain (rest looked up from reference TRBV2 and TRBJ1-1): EPEVTQTPSHQVTQMGQEVILRCVPISNHLYFYWYRQILGQKVEFLVSFYNNEISEKSEIFDDQFSVERPDGSNFTLKIRSTKLEDSAMYFCASSAILEGQGAFFGQGTRLTVV.